The present TCR beta chain was sequenced within a study of cytomegalovirus exposure and HLA in healthy donors. The V end was cut by 4 bases, the J end by 4 bases, with 4 bases between. The CDR3 is made up of 12 amino acids. The germline V gene encodes CDR1 SGHDN and CDR2 FVKESK. 60 Vbeta and 13 Jbeta primers were used in PCR. Sequenced by immunoSEQ multiplex PCR; TCRdb stores in-frame clones only, minus some. The sample lists 130,000 to 150,000 clones, about 70% seen once, with more than 4% in the top ten. The source material was PBMCs. This clonotype was obtained from a man in his sixties in good health and CMV-seronegative. The chain joins TRBV14 to TRBJ2-2; D is unresolved. CDR3 sequence reads: CASSLFTGELFF. CDR3 nucleotide sequence: TGTGCCAGCAGCCTCTTCACCGGGGAGCTGTTTTTT.